Each of the 3 T cell receptor beta chains below was sequenced from the same sample in a study of T cell responses to AZD1222 COVID-19 vaccine. The method was immunoSEQ multiplex PCR; TCRdb's version includes in-frame clones alone and lacks a portion of them. Of about 150,000 clones in the sample, approximately 90% were seen once. The sample here was peripheral blood, taken 28 days after the second AZD1222 dose. These receptors originate from an adult who received the AZD1222 COVID-19 vaccine.

The chain links TRBV15 to TRBJ2-7; possibly TRBD2 for D (6 bases). The CDR3 runs to 12 residues. CDR1 LNHNV and CDR2 YYDKDF come from the germline V gene (reference sequence). The germline V and J ends were trimmed by 8 bases and 10 bases, with 18 bases remaining between them. The CDR3 region is CATPRGGSQQYF. The DNA of the CDR3 is TGTGCCACCCCACGAGGAGGGTCCCAACAGTACTTC.

CDR3 region: CASSSTPGLYNSPLHF. Here the CDR3 DNA reads TGTGCCAGCAGTTCAACACCCGGACTGTATAATTCACCCCTCCACTTT. The J gene is TRBJ1-6, the V gene TRBV6-5, with D hard to call. The CDR3 has 16 amino acids. Germline CDR1 and CDR2: MNHEY and SVGAGI. The ends were cut back, 4 bases at V and 4 bases at J, with 14 bases in the middle.

This clone has only a few counts. J is TRBJ2-1 and V is TRBV7-2, with 8 bases identical to TRBD2. Trimming removed 2 bases from V and 9 bases from J; junction bases left unmatched: 9. Germline V lookup: CDR1 SGHTA, CDR2 FQGNSA. CDR3 size: 15 residues. The CDR3 coding sequence is TGTGCCAGCAGCTTAAGAGCGGGAGAAAGAGTTGAGCAGTTCTTC. It codes for CASSLRAGERVEQFF.